These 11 T cell receptor beta chains were sequenced from one sample in a study of metastatic and nonmetastatic thyroid tumors. Patients were all untreated before their thyroid surgery. Using MiXCR, TCRdb re-called clones from the PCR reads. The sample yields approximately 35,000 clones, roughly a third seen once. Sample: tumor tissue. The receptor set was obtained from a female donor with papillary thyroid cancer or a benign thyroid nodule (not recorded which). Some clones in this sample may be carry-over from other donors' samples.

The genes are TRBV18 and TRBJ2-3; 8 bases map to TRBD2. Germline V gene lookup returns CDR1 KGHSH and CDR2 LQKENI. V gave up 0 bases and J gave up 11 bases; unmatched junction bases: 4. This CDR3 region has 13 residues. The CDR3 DNA reads as TGTGCCAGCTCACCACCGGCTAGCGGGTTGCAGTATTTT. This encodes CASSPPASGLQYF.

This chain links TRBV25-1 with TRBJ1-4; D is uncertain. CDR1 and CDR2 (germline): MGHDK, SYGVNS. The CDR3 is 17 amino acids. V shed 4 bases and J shed 6 bases, with 21 bases lying between them. The CDR3 loop is CASSGAMTSGNYEKLFF. CDR3 DNA: TGTGCCAGCAGTGGCGCGATGACCTCGGGGAATTATGAAAAACTGTTTTTT.

J is TRBJ2-1 and V is TRBV10-2; D might be TRBD2 (5 bases). Between the trimmed V and J ends, which lost 6 bases and 8 bases, there was a span of 11 bases. The CDR3 is made up of 12 amino acids. Looked up from germline, CDR1 is WSHSY and CDR2 is SAAADI. The CDR3 DNA is TGCGCCAGCAGAGCCCGGGGAGATGAGCAGTTCTTC. Protein: CASRARGDEQFF.

This clone was detected a few times. The chain couples TRBV27 to TRBJ1-2, with no clear D. V was clipped by 8 bases and J by 3 bases, with 7 bases between them. The CDR3 runs 11 residues. CDR1 is MNHEY, CDR2 SMNVEV, per germline (reference sequence). CDR3 sequence (DNA): TGTGCCAGCGGGAGAGACTATGGCTACACCTTC. Protein sequence: CASGRDYGYTF.

The chain combines TRBV6-1 with TRBJ2-7; D is uncertain. Trimming took 7 bases from V and 3 from J, leaving 19 bases between them. Germline V gene data show CDR1 as MNHNS and CDR2 as SASEGT. CDR3 size: 15 residues. Here the CDR3 reads CASKGVQVSNYEQYF. CDR3 DNA sequence: TGTGCCAGCAAGGGTGTCCAGGTTTCCAACTACGAGCAGTACTTC.

In regard to this clone: This may be a read error: a much more frequent sequence differs by one nucleotide. The sample contains more than one DNA sequence encoding this CDR3. The J gene is TRBJ2-2, the V gene TRBV11-1; D is unclear. Germline V gives CDR1 SGHAT, CDR2 FQDESV (reference sequence). This CDR3 has 12 residues. CDR3 amino acids: CASSSGGGELFF. CDR3 DNA sequence: TGTGCTAGCAGCTCGGGTGGCGGGGAGCTGTTTTTT. The complete variable domain, with remaining parts taken from reference TRBV11-1 and TRBJ2-2, reads EAEVAQSPRYKITEKSQAVAFWCDPISGHATLYWYRQILGQGPELLVQFQDESVVDDSQLPKDRFSAERLKGVDSTLKIQPAELGDSAMYLCASSSGGGELFFGEGSRLTVL.

This clone was detected ten times or more. The chain employs TRBV6-2 or TRBV6-3 and TRBJ2-3, with 11 bases lining up with TRBD2. This CDR3 has 15 residues. From germline, CDR1 is MNHEY and CDR2 SVGEGT. After removal of 7 bases from V and 3 bases from J, the junction contained 6 bases not matched to a gene. The CDR3 coding sequence is TGTGCCAGCACACTAGCGGGAGTTATAACAGATACGCAGTATTTT. Translated: CASTLAGVITDTQYF.

CDR3 amino acids: CASSSGGRGPQHF. The CDR3 nucleotides are TGTGCCAGCAGTTCGGGGGGCAGAGGGCCCCAGCATTTT. The chain carries TRBV6-5 and TRBJ1-5; tentative D call: TRBD1 (6 bases). V lost 4 bases, J lost 9 bases, and 13 bases lay in between. The V gene's germline CDR1 is MNHEY and CDR2 SVGAGI. CDR3 size: 13 residues.

The count of this clone is one. The chain links TRBV12-3 or TRBV12-4 to TRBJ1-1; TRBD1 aligns across 9 bases. This CDR3 spans 17 amino acids. V was clipped by 10 bases and J by 0 bases; unmatched bases: 15. The CDR3 here is CATYRGGQGLMNTEAFF. DNA for the CDR3: TGTGCCACCTACCGGGGGGGACAGGGCCTCATGAACACTGAAGCTTTCTTT.

This clone was picked up a small number of times. The chain links TRBV27 to TRBJ2-6, with D unresolved. Germline CDR1 and CDR2: MNHEY and SMNVEV (reference sequence). V shed 6 bases and J shed 0 bases, with 15 bases lying between them. The CDR3 length is 17 residues. CDR3 DNA: TGTGCCAGCAGAGAACGACATTCTTACTCTGGGGCCAACGTCCTGACTTTC. It is translated as CASRERHSYSGANVLTF.

Note on this clone: Other nucleotide sequences from this sample produce the same CDR3. The chain carries TRBV4-1 and TRBJ1-5; no clear D. CDR1 is MGHRA and CDR2 is YSYEKL in the germline V gene. The length of the CDR3 is 15 residues. V lost 1 base and J lost 1, with 8 bases in between. In DNA, the CDR3 is TGCGCCAGCAGCCAAGTTCCCGGGAGCAATCAGCCCCAGCATTTT. Its translation: CASSQVPGSNQPQHF.